The 21 T cell receptor beta chains below all came from one sample that was sequenced in a study of HIV-infected children after antiretroviral therapy interruption. Unique molecular identifiers were included in an RNA-based 3' RACE TCR library. MiXCR, run by TCRdb on the 3' RACE reads, gives a single entry per CDR3 protein. The sample yields some 90,000 distinct CDR3 sequences, 6.9% seen once. Treatment reported: PENTA 11 planned treatment interruption arm or continuous ART arm. The input for sequencing was CD45RA+ CD4+ T cells from PBMCs, pooled from several time points, taken from a donor given antiretroviral therapy, either interrupted or continuous. As for subset: naive CD4+ CD45RA+ CD45RO- T cells. All receptors derive from a pool of human donors with HIV.

This clonotype was seen many times. The genes are TRBV19 and TRBJ2-2; D ambiguous. The V end was cut by 1 base, the J end by 4 bases, with 7 bases between. The germline V gene encodes CDR1 LNHDA and CDR2 SQIVND (reference sequence). This CDR3 contains 14 residues. The DNA of the CDR3 is TGTGCCAGTAGTATAGCGGTATCCACCGGGGAGCTGTTTTTT. Translating gives CASSIAVSTGELFF.

Many counts were recorded for this clonotype. The chain carries TRBV19 and TRBJ1-5, with 7 bases identical to TRBD1. After removal of 9 bases from V and 6 bases from J, the junction contained 8 bases not matched to a gene. The germline V gene has CDR1 LNHDA and CDR2 SQIVND (reference sequence). The CDR3 has 13 residues. CDR3 sequence: CASRGQAPQPQHF. The CDR3 nucleotides are TGTGCCAGCCGAGGACAGGCACCTCAGCCCCAGCATTTT.

This clonotype was picked up many times. J is TRBJ2-3 and V is TRBV2, with D perhaps TRBD1 or TRBD2 (5 bases each). The CDR3 is 15 residues long. The germline V gene encodes CDR1 SNHLY and CDR2 FYNNEI. V was trimmed by 8 bases and J by 6 bases, leaving 21 bases between them. CDR3: CASRRRDLKFDTQYF. CDR3 nucleotide sequence: TGTGCCAGCCGCCGAAGGGACCTAAAATTTGATACGCAGTATTTT.

This clonotype was detected ten times or more. The chain links TRBV4-2 to TRBJ2-7; TRBD2 agrees at 8 bases. V shed 0 bases and J 5 bases; nucleotides not matched to a gene: 9. CDR3 length equals 16 residues. Germline values: CDR1 LGHNA, CDR2 YNFKEQ. CDR3 sequence reads: CASSQEGREGFDEQYF. CDR3 coding DNA: TGTGCCAGCAGCCAAGAGGGACGGGAGGGTTTCGACGAGCAGTACTTC.

This clonotype has more than one count but fewer than ten. V gene TRBV6-1 combines with J gene TRBJ1-6, with D unresolved. V lost 3 bases and J lost 0, with 24 bases in between. CDR3 length equals 21 residues. The germline V gene encodes CDR1 MNHNS and CDR2 SASEGT. The CDR3 DNA reads as TGTGCCAGCAGTGATGAGGCCCGTAACAGCGTGCTCACCTCCTATAATTCACCCCTCCACTTT. This encodes CASSDEARNSVLTSYNSPLHF.

This clonotype occurred many times. The V call is TRBV24-1, the J call TRBJ2-7; 8 bases are shared with TRBD1. CDR3 length: 20 residues. V dropped 3 bases and J dropped 3; count of bases not matched to a gene: 21. Germline loops: CDR1 KGHDR, CDR2 SFDVKD. The CDR3 DNA reads TGTGCCACCAGTGATGATATAGGGGACAGGAACGACCGGAGGTTCTACGAGCAGTACTTC. Its protein product is CATSDDIGDRNDRRFYEQYF.

The chain recombines TRBV12-3 or TRBV12-4 with TRBJ2-5, with 8 bases fitting TRBD1. The J segment lost 5 bases and the V segment lost 5 bases, leaving 4 bases of the junction unmatched. This CDR3 has 13 amino acids. The CDR3 DNA is TGTGCCAGCAGTCCTCGACAGGGGGAGACCCAGTACTTC. As protein: CASSPRQGETQYF.

A few counts support this clonotype. The chain joins TRBV6-6 to TRBJ2-7, with 8 bases lining up with TRBD1. Germline CDR1 is MNHNY and CDR2 is SVGAGI (reference sequence). The CDR3 runs to 14 residues. The junction had 5 bases not matched to a gene; V was cut back by 3 bases and J by 4 bases. CDR3 in DNA: TGTGCCAGCAGTTATCAGGGGGCGGGTTACGAGCAGTACTTC. Translated, it gives CASSYQGAGYEQYF.

This clonotype has at least ten counts. This chain links TRBV10-3 with TRBJ2-7; 8 bases align to TRBD1. The CDR3 has 12 residues. The trim removed 7 bases at V and 6 bases at J, leaving 5 bases unmatched. Germline V gene sequence: CDR1 ENHRY, CDR2 SYGVKD. Written as DNA, the CDR3 is TGTGCCATCAAGCCAGGGGGCGGCGAGCAGTACTTC. It yields the protein CAIKPGGGEQYF.

This clonotype was observed at least ten times. The J gene is TRBJ2-3, the V gene TRBV5-1; no clear D gene. The CDR3 spans 13 residues. Germline V gene lookup returns CDR1 SGHRS and CDR2 YFSETQ. V was trimmed by 0 bases and J by 3 bases, leaving 5 bases between them. The CDR3 DNA sequence: TGCGCCAGCAGCTTGGGGTGGACAGATACGCAGTATTTT. This encodes CASSLGWTDTQYF.

This clonotype was found many times. This chain uses TRBV12-5 with TRBJ2-1; 7 bases fit TRBD1. CDR1 and CDR2 (germline): LGHNT, FRNRAP. The V gene end was trimmed by 7 bases and the J gene end by 6 bases; junction bases not matched to a gene: 3. The CDR3 is 12 residues long. Here the CDR3 DNA reads TGTGCTAGTGTGTCAGGGGGCAATGAGCAGTTCTTC. Its translation is CASVSGGNEQFF.

The chain links TRBV20-1 to TRBJ2-1; unclear D gene. The germline gives CDR1 DFQATT, CDR2 SNEGSKA (reference sequence). The V gene lost 5 bases and the J gene lost 0 bases, with 14 bases spanning the gap. CDR3 length: 15 residues. CDR3 bases: TGCAGTGCTCCCCCCCGGCGATTCTCCTACAATGAGCAGTTCTTC. It codes for CSAPPRRFSYNEQFF.

This clonotype was detected many times. The chain recombines TRBV20-1 with TRBJ2-7, with D possibly called TRBD1 or TRBD2 (6 bases each). CDR3 length: 13 residues. Trimming left V 6 bases short and J 2 bases short, with 14 bases between. Germline V gives CDR1 DFQATT, CDR2 SNEGSKA (reference sequence). The CDR3 protein is CSAGGGTTYEQYF. The CDR3 DNA follows: TGCAGTGCCGGAGGGGGGACAACCTACGAGCAGTACTTC.

This clonotype was recorded many times. The chain recombines TRBV30 with TRBJ1-1; D call uncertain. CDR3 length: 11 amino acids. Germline CDR1 reads GTSNPN; CDR2 reads SVGIG (reference sequence). The V end was cut by 0 bases, the J end by 6 bases, with 5 bases between. In DNA, the CDR3 is TGTGCCTGGAGTGTTGGCCCTGAAGCTTTCTTT. Protein product: CAWSVGPEAFF.

This chain connects TRBV5-1 to TRBJ1-1; maybe TRBD1 (5 bases). CDR3 size: 12 residues. V was trimmed by 7 bases and J by 1 base, leaving 8 bases between them. Germline V lookup: CDR1 SGHRS, CDR2 YFSETQ. The CDR3 spells CASGTGNTEAFF. Written as DNA, the CDR3 is TGCGCCAGCGGCACAGGGAACACTGAAGCTTTCTTT.

The table lists this clonotype with many counts. The chain couples TRBV2 to TRBJ1-5, with D possibly matching TRBD1 (5 bases). Germline values: CDR1 SNHLY, CDR2 FYNNEI. The germline V and J ends were trimmed by 8 bases and 1 base, with 9 bases remaining between them. There are 13 residues in the CDR3. Here the CDR3 DNA reads TGTGCCAGCGCTAGGGACAGCAATCAGCCCCAGCATTTT. It codes for CASARDSNQPQHF.

This clonotype was seen at least ten times. This chain connects TRBV7-2 to TRBJ2-7, with D maybe TRBD2 (5 bases). Germline assignment: CDR1 SGHTA and CDR2 FQGNSA. V lost 3 bases and J 6 bases, leaving 18 bases between the germline ends. This CDR3 is 15 amino acids long. This CDR3 is CASSFPRGKPSEQYF. As DNA, the CDR3 is TGTGCCAGCAGCTTTCCCCGAGGGAAACCCTCCGAGCAGTACTTC.

This clonotype was counted ten times or more. The chain carries TRBV20-1 and TRBJ2-7; D remains ambiguous. Between the trimmed V and J ends, which lost 3 bases and 0 bases, there was a span of 12 bases. Germline loops: CDR1 DFQATT, CDR2 SNEGSKA (reference sequence). The CDR3 runs to 14 residues. CDR3 nucleotides: TGCAGTGCTAGGTGGCTTCCGAGCTCCTACGAGCAGTACTTC. This sequence encodes CSARWLPSSYEQYF.

This clonotype was counted many times. The gene calls are TRBV5-1 and TRBJ2-1; D not certain. Germline CDR1 is SGHRS and CDR2 is YFSETQ. CDR3 size: 12 residues. The V and J ends lost 0 bases and 8 bases respectively, with 6 bases between them. Here the CDR3 DNA reads TGCGCCAGCAGCTTGGACTTGGATGAGCAGTTCTTC. It encodes CASSLDLDEQFF.

The V and J genes are TRBV12-3 or TRBV12-4 and TRBJ1-1, with D possibly TRBD1 on 6 matching bases. The CDR3 totals 13 residues. V was trimmed by 6 bases and J by 3 bases, leaving 11 bases between them. DNA of the CDR3: TGTGCCAGCAGACAGGGATCCTACACTGAAGCTTTCTTT. It is translated as CASRQGSYTEAFF.

The chain uses TRBV10-3 and TRBJ2-2; 13 bases match TRBD2. This CDR3 region has 19 residues. Germline V CDR1 and CDR2: ENHRY, SYGVKD. With 5 bases clipped from V and 4 bases from J, the junction kept 13 bases outside the gene matches. CDR3 in amino acids: CAISFLGLAGTGSTGELFF. The CDR3 DNA reads as TGTGCCATCAGTTTCCTGGGACTAGCGGGGACCGGAAGCACCGGGGAGCTGTTTTTT.